Presented here are 8 T cell receptor beta chains from one specimen sequenced in a study of CD8+ T cells in alopecia areata. After isolation, RNA underwent reverse transcription to generate cDNA as the sequencing template. TCRdb's copy holds only in-frame clones and misses some; the assay was immunoSEQ multiplex PCR. Of 150,000 or so clones listed, 87% are singletons. The sample in question was CD8+ T cells sorted from blood, obtained at week 0. These receptors all stem from a human donor with alopecia areata.

In its sample, this clone was seen once. The rearrangement links TRBV13 to TRBJ2-1, with D possibly TRBD2 on 5 matching bases. The CDR3 consists of 13 residues. The V gene lost 5 bases and the J gene lost 4 bases, with 9 bases spanning the gap. Per germline, CDR1 PRHDT and CDR2 FYEKMQ (reference sequence). CDR3 amino acids: CASSLGSYNEQFF. In DNA form, the CDR3 reads TGTGCCAGCAGCCTGGGGAGTTACAATGAGCAGTTCTTC.

This clone was seen only a few times. V usage is TRBV7-2 and J usage is TRBJ2-3; 14 nucleotides align to TRBD2. This CDR3 has 19 residues. With V trimmed by 1 base and J by 1 base, 7 bases remained unmatched. CDR1 is SGHTA and CDR2 is FQGNSA in the germline V gene. DNA for the CDR3: TGTGCCAGCAGCTTAGGACCGGGACTAGCGGGAGTTGGCACAGATACGCAGTATTTT. The encoded protein is CASSLGPGLAGVGTDTQYF.

This sequence joins TRBV6-5 and TRBJ2-7; D ambiguous. Trimming pared 2 bases from V and 5 bases from J, leaving 16 bases between. Germline V CDR1 and CDR2: MNHEY, SVGAGI. The length of the CDR3 is 15 residues. The CDR3 loop is CASSYRDGASNEQYF. The CDR3 DNA reads TGTGCCAGCAGTTACAGAGACGGCGCGTCCAACGAGCAGTACTTC.

The rearrangement links TRBV9 to TRBJ2-3; TRBD2 is a possible D gene (6 bases). The CDR3 is made up of 16 amino acids. V lost 0 bases to trimming and J lost 1 base, with 12 bases between them. The germline V gene has CDR1 SGDLS and CDR2 YYNGEE. CDR3 loop: CASSVDSPGGTDTQYF. The DNA for the CDR3 is TGTGCCAGCAGCGTAGATTCCCCGGGAGGCACAGATACGCAGTATTTT.

The chain is built from TRBV6-6 and TRBJ1-1; maybe TRBD1 (5 bases). The CDR3 sequence is 15 residues long. V lost 0 bases, J lost 7 bases, and 15 bases lay in between. In germline, CDR1 is MNHNY, CDR2 SVGAGI (reference sequence). This CDR3 reads CASSYSLTESLEAFF. CDR3 nucleotide sequence: TGTGCCAGCAGTTACTCTCTGACAGAGAGCCTTGAAGCTTTCTTT.

The J gene is TRBJ1-1, the V gene TRBV27; D uncertain. CDR1 is MNHEY, CDR2 SMNVEV, per germline (reference sequence). CDR3 size: 13 residues. Trimming took off 3 bases at V and 4 bases at J, with 9 bases between the two ends. The CDR3 loop is CASSFKASTEAFF. CDR3 sequence (DNA): TGTGCCAGCAGTTTCAAAGCATCCACTGAAGCTTTCTTT.

The J gene is TRBJ2-6, the V gene TRBV6-5; no definite D call. This CDR3 is 15 amino acids long. V lost 5 bases and J 4 bases, leaving 12 bases between the germline ends. Germline V lookup: CDR1 MNHEY, CDR2 SVGAGI. This chain's CDR3 is CASSTDPPGANVLTF. The CDR3 DNA follows: TGTGCCAGCAGTACGGACCCTCCCGGGGCCAACGTCCTGACTTTC.

The V gene is TRBV20-1, the J gene TRBJ2-1; D unresolved. The germline V gene has CDR1 DFQATT and CDR2 SNEGSKA (reference sequence). Trimming took 1 base from V and 10 from J, leaving 5 bases between them. The CDR3 runs 10 residues. The DNA of the CDR3 is TGCAGTGCTAGAGCCAGGGAGCAGTTCTTC. Amino acids: CSARAREQFF.